This record looks at one TCR beta chain sequence and its context. Its recognized antigen is unknown. Base-call qualities are not available, and no considerably larger clone is one nucleotide away. The collaborating institutions used their own protocols to collect whole blood in K2EDTA tubes. For TCRbeta analysis, collaborator samples were shipped as frozen whole blood, as isolated PBMCs, or as DNA extracted from either sample type. The data are from a study of blood T cell repertoires in COVID-19 (dated by TCRdb to the early 2020s). Regarding the complete study: Collaborator samples came from the United States, Italy and Spain and covered acute and convalescent phases of COVID-19. The prospective study material was composed of cDNA or gDNA derived from T cells, B-cell-depleted T cells, or PBMCs. The dataset comprised deeply sampled blood TCRbeta repertoires from subjects exposed to, actively infected with, or recovered from COVID-19. The repertoires were released in a freely available public database meant as a resource for research on the immune response to SARS-CoV-2. Samples were obtained from the ongoing ImmuneRACE study (first 160 participants) and from 1,254 subjects provided by 6 global collaborators. Sample metadata almost always included a de-identified subject ID, COVID-19 status, age in years and sex. Where available, HLA class I and class II types were taken from metadata supplied by the sample provider and were not determined by assay-based typing.

At the junction V is shortened by 3 bases and J by 2 bases; bases outside the gene matches: 4. For CDR1 and CDR2, the germline V gene (reference sequence) lists GTSNPN and SVGIG. The CDR3 runs 14 amino acids, cysteine and phenylalanine included. The only DNA kept is the CDR3, 42 bases in frame from the first base. The immunoSEQ Assay, a bias-controlled multiplex PCR, was used to amplify TCRbeta CDR3 regions from genomic DNA. The study's processing was this. Within the assay, amplification of reference gene primers was used to estimate how many nucleated cells each sample contained. To quantify the absolute abundance of each unique TCRbeta CDR3 rearrangement, sequence reads were collapsed and filtered. For each sample, productive Simpson clonality was calculated by taking the square root of Simpson's diversity index across productive rearrangements. The clones in this table, taken by TCRdb from immuneACCESS, are in-frame only. Not every clone is retained; where verified, under half of the shortfall comes from an unresolved V gene, and the cause of the rest is unknown. The V and J calls and clone size are taken from that table; D and trimming were inferred from the DNA. The sample includes 120,000 to 150,000 clones, with 85% to 90% observed a single time. 2.3% of the sample belongs to the ten largest clones.

Findings and caveats that apply to the study as a whole: How much clinical and demographic metadata was included differed by source and by participant, and the metadata was provided uncurated.

The sample consisted of peripheral blood. The sequence joins TRBV30 to TRBJ1-2, and TRBD1 matches 9 of the central bases. The receptor was derived from a human donor in a cohort sampled during active COVID-19. The DNA reads as follows: TGTGCCTGGAGCTTGGGGACAGGGAACTATGGCTACACCTTC. Translated, it gives CAWSLGTGNYGYTF.